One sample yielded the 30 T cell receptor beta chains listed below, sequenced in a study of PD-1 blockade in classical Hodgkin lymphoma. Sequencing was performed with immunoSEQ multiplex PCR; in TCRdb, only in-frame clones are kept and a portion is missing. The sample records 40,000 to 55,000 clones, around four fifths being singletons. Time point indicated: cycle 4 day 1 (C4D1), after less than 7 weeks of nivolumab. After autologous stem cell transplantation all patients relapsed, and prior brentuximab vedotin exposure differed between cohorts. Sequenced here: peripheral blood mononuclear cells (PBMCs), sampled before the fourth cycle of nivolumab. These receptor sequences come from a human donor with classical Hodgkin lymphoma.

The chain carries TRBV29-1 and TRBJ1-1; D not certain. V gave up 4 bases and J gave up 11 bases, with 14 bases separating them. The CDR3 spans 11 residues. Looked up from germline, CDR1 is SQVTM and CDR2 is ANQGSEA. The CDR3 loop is CSVVARSPAFF. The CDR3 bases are TGCAGCGTTGTAGCACGGTCTCCGGCTTTCTTT.

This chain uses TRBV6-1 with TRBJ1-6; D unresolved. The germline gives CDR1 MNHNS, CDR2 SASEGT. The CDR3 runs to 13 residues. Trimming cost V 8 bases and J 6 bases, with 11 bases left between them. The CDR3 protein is CASPAAPNSPLHF. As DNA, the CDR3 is TGTGCCAGCCCGGCGGCCCCTAATTCACCCCTCCACTTT.

CDR3 coding DNA: TGTGCCAGCAGGGAGGCGGGGGGATCAGATACGCAGTATTTT. This translates into CASREAGGSDTQYF. The gene calls are TRBV27 and TRBJ2-3, with 8 bases fitting TRBD2. V dropped 6 bases and J dropped 4; count of bases not matched to a gene: 6. The CDR3 covers 14 residues. Germline V gene lookup returns CDR1 MNHEY and CDR2 SMNVEV (reference sequence).

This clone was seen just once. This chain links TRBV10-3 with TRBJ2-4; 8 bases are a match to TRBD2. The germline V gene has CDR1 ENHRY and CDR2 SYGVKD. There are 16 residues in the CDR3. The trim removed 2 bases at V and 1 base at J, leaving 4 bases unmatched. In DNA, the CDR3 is TGTGCCATCAGTGAGCGCGGGGGGTGGGCCAAAAACATTCAGTACTTC. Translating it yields CAISERGGWAKNIQYF.

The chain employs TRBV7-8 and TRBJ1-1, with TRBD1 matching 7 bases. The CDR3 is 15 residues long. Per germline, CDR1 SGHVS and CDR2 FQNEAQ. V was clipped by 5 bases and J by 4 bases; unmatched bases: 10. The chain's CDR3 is CASSRRQGQGTEAFF. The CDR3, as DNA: TGTGCCAGCAGCCGTAGACAGGGCCAGGGCACTGAAGCTTTCTTT. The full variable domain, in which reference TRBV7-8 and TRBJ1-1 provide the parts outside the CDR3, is GAGVSQSPRYKVAKRGQDVALRCDPISGHVSLFWYQQALGQGPEFLTYFQNEAQLDKSGLPSDRFFAERPEGSVSTLKIQRTQQEDSAVYLCASSRRQGQGTEAFFGQGTRLTVV.

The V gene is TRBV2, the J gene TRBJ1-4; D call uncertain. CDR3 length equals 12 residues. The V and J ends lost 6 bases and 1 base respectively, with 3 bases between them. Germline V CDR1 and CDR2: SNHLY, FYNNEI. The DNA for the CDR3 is TGTGCCAGCAGGCAAACTAATGAAAAACTGTTTTTT. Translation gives CASRQTNEKLFF. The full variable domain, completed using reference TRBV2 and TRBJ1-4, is EPEVTQTPSHQVTQMGQEVILRCVPISNHLYFYWYRQILGQKVEFLVSFYNNEISEKSEIFDDQFSVERPDGSNFTLKIRSTKLEDSAMYFCASRQTNEKLFFGSGTQLSVL.

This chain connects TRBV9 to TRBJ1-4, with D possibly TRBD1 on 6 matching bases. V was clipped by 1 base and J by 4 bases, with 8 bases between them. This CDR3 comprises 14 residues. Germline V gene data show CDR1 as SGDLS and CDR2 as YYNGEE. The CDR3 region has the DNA TGTGCCAGCAGCGTACAGGGGAGTAATGAAAAACTGTTTTTT. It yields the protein CASSVQGSNEKLFF.

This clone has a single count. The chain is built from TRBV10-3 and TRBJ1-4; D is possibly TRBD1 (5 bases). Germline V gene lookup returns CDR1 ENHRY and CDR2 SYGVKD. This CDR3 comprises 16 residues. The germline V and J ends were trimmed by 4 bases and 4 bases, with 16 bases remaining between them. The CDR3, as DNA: TGTGCCATCAGTGCGATCGGGGGGACCCTTAATGAAAAACTGTTTTTT. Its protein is CAISAIGGTLNEKLFF.

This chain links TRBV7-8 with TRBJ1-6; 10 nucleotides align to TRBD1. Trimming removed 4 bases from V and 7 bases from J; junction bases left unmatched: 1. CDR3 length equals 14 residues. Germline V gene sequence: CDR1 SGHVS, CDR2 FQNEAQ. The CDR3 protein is CASSWGQGNSPLHF. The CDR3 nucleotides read TGTGCCAGCAGCTGGGGACAGGGGAATTCACCCCTCCACTTT.

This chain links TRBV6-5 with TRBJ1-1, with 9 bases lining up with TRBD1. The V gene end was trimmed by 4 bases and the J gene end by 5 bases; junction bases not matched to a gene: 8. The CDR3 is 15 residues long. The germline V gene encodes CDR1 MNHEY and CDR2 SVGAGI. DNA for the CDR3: TGTGCCAGCAGTTCATGGGGGACAGGGAGGACTGAAGCTTTCTTT. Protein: CASSSWGTGRTEAFF.

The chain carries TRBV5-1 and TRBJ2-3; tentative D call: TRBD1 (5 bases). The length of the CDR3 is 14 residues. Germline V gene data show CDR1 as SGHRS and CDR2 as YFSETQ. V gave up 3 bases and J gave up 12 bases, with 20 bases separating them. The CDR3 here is CASSWGALLGAQYF. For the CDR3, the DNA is TGCGCCAGCAGCTGGGGCGCGTTATTGGGTGCCCAGTATTTT.

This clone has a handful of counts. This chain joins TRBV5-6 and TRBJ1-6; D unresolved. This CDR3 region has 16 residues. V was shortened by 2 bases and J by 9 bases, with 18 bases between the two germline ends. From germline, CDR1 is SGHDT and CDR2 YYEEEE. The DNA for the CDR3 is TGTGCCAGCAGCTTCTTTATATCCGGAGAAGGTTCACCCCTCCACTTT. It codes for CASSFFISGEGSPLHF.

CDR3 nucleotides: TGTGCCAGCAGTTTTCCCCCGGGAGGCACAGATACGCAGTATTTT. Residues: CASSFPPGGTDTQYF. The chain links TRBV27 to TRBJ2-3; D is possibly TRBD2 (6 bases). Germline-derived CDR1 and CDR2 are MNHEY and SMNVEV (reference sequence). This CDR3 comprises 15 residues. Trimming stripped 3 bases from V and 1 base from J, with 11 bases between.

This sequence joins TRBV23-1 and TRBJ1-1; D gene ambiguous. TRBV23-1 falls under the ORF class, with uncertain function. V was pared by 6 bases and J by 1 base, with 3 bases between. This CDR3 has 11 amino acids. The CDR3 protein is CASRSNTEAFF. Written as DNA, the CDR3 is TGCGCCAGCAGGTCGAACACTGAAGCTTTCTTT.

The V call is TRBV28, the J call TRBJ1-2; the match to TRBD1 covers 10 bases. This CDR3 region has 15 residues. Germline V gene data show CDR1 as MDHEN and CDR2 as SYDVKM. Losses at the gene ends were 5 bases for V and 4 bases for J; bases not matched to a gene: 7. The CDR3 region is CASSPDRGRIYGYTF. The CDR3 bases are TGTGCCAGCAGTCCAGACAGGGGGCGTATCTATGGCTACACCTTC.

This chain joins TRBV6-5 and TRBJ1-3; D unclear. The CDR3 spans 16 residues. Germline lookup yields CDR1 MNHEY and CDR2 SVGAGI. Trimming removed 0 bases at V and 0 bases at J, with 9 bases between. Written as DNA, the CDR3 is TGTGCCAGCAGTTACTCCTGGGCAGACTCTGGAAACACCATATATTTT. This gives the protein CASSYSWADSGNTIYF.

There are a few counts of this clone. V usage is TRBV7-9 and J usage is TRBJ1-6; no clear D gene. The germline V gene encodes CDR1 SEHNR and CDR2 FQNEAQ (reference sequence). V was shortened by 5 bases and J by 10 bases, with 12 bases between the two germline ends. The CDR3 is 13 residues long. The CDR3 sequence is CASSPFPDSPLHF. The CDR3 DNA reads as TGTGCCAGCAGCCCCTTCCCGGACTCACCCCTCCACTTT.

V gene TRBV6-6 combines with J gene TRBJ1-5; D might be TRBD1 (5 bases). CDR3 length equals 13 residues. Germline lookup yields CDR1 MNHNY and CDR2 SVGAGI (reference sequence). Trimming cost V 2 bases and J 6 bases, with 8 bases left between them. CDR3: CASSYGGGQPQHF. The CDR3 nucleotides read TGTGCCAGCAGTTACGGGGGAGGTCAGCCCCAGCATTTT.

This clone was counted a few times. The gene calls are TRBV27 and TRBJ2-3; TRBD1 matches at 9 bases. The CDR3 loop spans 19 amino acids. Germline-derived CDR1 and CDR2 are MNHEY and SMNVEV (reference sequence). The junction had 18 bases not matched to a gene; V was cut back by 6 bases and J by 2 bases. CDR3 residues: CASSYLRTGGGSSTDTQYF. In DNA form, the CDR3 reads TGTGCCAGCAGCTACCTCCGAACAGGGGGCGGCTCCTCCACAGATACGCAGTATTTT.

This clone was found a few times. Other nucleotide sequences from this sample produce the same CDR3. CDR3 loop: CAWSVGQSSYNSPLHF. The CDR3, as DNA: TGTGCCTGGAGTGTTGGGCAGAGCTCCTATAATTCACCCCTCCACTTT. This chain uses TRBV30 with TRBJ1-6; D gene unclear. Germline CDR1 and CDR2: GTSNPN and SVGIG (reference sequence). CDR3 length equals 16 residues. V was cut by 0 bases and J by 0 bases, with 9 bases left in between.

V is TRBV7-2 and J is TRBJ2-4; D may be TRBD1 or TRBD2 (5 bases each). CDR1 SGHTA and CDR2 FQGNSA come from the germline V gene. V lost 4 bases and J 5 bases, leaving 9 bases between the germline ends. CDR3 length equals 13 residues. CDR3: CASSSQGENIQYF. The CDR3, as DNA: TGTGCCAGCAGCTCCCAGGGAGAAAACATTCAGTACTTC.

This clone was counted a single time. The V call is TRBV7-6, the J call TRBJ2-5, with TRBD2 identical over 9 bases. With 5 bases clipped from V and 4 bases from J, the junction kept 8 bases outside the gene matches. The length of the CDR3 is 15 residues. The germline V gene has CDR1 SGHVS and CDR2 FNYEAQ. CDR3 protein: CASSRLAGAGETQYF. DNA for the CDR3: TGTGCCAGCAGCCGTTTAGCGGGGGCCGGAGAGACCCAGTACTTC.

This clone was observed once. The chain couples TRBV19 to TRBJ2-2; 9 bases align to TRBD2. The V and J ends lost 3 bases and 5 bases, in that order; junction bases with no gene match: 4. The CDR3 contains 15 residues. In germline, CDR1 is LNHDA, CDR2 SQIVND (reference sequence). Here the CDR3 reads CASSIIAGVTGELFF. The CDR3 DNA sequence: TGTGCCAGTAGTATCATAGCGGGGGTAACCGGGGAGCTGTTTTTT.

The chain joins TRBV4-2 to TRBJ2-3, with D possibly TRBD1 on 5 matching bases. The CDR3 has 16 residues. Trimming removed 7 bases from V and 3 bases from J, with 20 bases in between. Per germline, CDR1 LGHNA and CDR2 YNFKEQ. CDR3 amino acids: CASTSRATGATDTQYF. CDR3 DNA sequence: TGTGCCAGCACCTCAAGAGCCACAGGAGCTACAGATACGCAGTATTTT.

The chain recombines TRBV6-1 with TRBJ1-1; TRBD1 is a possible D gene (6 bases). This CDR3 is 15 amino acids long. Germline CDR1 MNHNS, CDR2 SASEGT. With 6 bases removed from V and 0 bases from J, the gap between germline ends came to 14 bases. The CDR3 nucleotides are TGTGCCAGCAGGCTCGGGGGGGCCATGAACACTGAAGCTTTCTTT. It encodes CASRLGGAMNTEAFF.

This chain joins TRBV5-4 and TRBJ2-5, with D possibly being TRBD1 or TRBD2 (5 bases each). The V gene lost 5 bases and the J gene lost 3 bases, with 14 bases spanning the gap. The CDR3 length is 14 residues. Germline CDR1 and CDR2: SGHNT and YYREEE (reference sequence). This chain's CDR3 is CASRAGTAKETQYF. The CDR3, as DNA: TGTGCCAGCAGGGCCGGGACCGCAAAAGAGACCCAGTACTTC. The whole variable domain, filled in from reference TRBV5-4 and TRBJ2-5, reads ETGVTQSPTHLIKTRGQQVTLRCSSQSGHNTVSWYQQALGQGPQFIFQYYREEENGRGNFPPRFSGLQFPNYSSELNVNALELDDSALYLCASRAGTAKETQYFGPGTRLLVL.

The CDR3: CASSFSGGSYNEQFF. CDR3 in DNA: TGTGCCAGCAGCTTTAGCGGGGGATCCTACAATGAGCAGTTCTTC. The V gene is TRBV5-6, the J gene TRBJ2-1; 9 nucleotides match TRBD2. The CDR3 runs 15 residues. Trimming took 2 bases from V and 1 from J; bases not matched to a gene: 1. Germline values: CDR1 SGHDT, CDR2 YYEEEE.

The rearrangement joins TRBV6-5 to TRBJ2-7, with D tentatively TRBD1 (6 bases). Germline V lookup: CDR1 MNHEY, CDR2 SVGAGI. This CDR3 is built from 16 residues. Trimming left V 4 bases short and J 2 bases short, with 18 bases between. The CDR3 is CASSSQGQSGAYEQYF. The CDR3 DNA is TGTGCCAGCAGTTCTCAAGGACAGTCCGGGGCCTACGAGCAGTACTTC.

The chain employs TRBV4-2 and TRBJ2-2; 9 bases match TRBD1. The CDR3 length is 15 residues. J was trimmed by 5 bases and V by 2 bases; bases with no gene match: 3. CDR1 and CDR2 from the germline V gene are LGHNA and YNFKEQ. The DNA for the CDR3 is TGTGCCAGCAGCCAACCCGGGACAGGGACCGGGGAGCTGTTTTTT. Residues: CASSQPGTGTGELFF.

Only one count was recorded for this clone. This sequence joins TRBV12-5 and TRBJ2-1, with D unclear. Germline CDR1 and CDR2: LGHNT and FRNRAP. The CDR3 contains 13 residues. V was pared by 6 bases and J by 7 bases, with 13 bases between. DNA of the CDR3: TGTGCTAGTGGCCCCATCTTACGGAATGAGCAGTTCTTC. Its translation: CASGPILRNEQFF.